Given below is one T cell receptor beta chain in context. What it recognizes is unknown. All donors were Caucasian adults living in Nashville, Tennessee. Deep-level assay runs were performed. The repertoire was sequenced with immunoSEQ multiplex PCR; TCRdb's copy has only in-frame clones and lacks some. The table includes some 530,000 clones, approximately 80% detected once. Deletions cut 3 bases from V and 4 bases from J, with 18 bases between. CDR1 and CDR2 from the germline V gene are LGHNA and YNFKEQ. This CDR3 region has 16 residues. This sample stems from a study of shared clonotypes between healthy human individuals. The study, taken as a whole, reports: Donor scarcity curtailed the genetic and exposure-history diversity represented herein. Blood alone was sampled, and tissue repertoires likely differ.

This chain uses TRBV4-2 with TRBJ1-1, with no clear D. The sequenced sample consisted of PBMCs. This receptor was identified in a woman aged 40-49 years in good health. Some clones in this sample may be carry-over from other donors' samples. The chain's CDR3 is CASSQPERKGFTEAFF. In nucleotides, the CDR3 is TGTGCCAGCAGCCAGCCGGAGCGGAAGGGCTTCACTGAAGCTTTCTTT.